This is a list of T cell receptor beta chains from one sample in a study of blood T cell repertoires in COVID-19. Data came from immunoSEQ multiplex PCR; TCRdb stores just in-frame clones and leaves some out. Among about 490,000 clones, approximately 83% were seen once, and the ten largest hold approximately 2.9%. The sequenced sample consisted of peripheral blood. These receptors all stem from a human donor in a cohort sampled during active COVID-19. Both conserved end residues are part of each CDR3. A D gene is named only where the DNA matches it firmly. The size of a clone is reported for some rows only, either as once, few or many, or as a class for expanded clones.

d_gene: .; len: 23; v_gene: TRBV21-1; j_gene: TRBJ2-5; abundance: .; CDR3nt: TGTGCCAGCAGCAAAGCCCCCGTCGGACTAGCGGGAGAGAGTAGGTCGGGCCAAGAGACCCAGTACTTC; CDR3aa: CASSKAPVGLAGESRSGQETQYF
d_gene: .; len: 15; v_gene: TRBV25-1; j_gene: TRBJ1-1; abundance: .; CDR3nt: TGTGCCAGCAGGGGGTGGGGCAGGTTGAACACTGAAGCTTTCTTT; CDR3aa: CASRGWGRLNTEAFF
d_gene: .; len: 17; v_gene: TRBV19; j_gene: TRBJ2-1; abundance: .; CDR3nt: TGTGCCAGCGCAACAGACGGTAGGACAGCCCCTTACAATGAGCAGTTCTTC; CDR3aa: CASATDGRTAPYNEQFF
d_gene: TRBD1; len: 15; v_gene: TRBV13; j_gene: TRBJ1-4; abundance: .; CDR3nt: TGTGCCAGCAGCTTTTATGGACAGGGTAATGAAAAACTGTTTTTT; CDR3aa: CASSFYGQGNEKLFF
d_gene: .; len: 13; v_gene: TRBV6-5; j_gene: TRBJ1-4; abundance: .; CDR3nt: TGTGCCAGCAGAGACAATTTCGGAGAAAAACTGTTTTTT; CDR3aa: CASRDNFGEKLFF
d_gene: .; len: 16; v_gene: TRBV7-2; j_gene: TRBJ1-5; abundance: .; CDR3nt: TGTGCCAGCAGCTTAGGATTTGGTGGGCGGGGTCAGCCCCAGCATTTT; CDR3aa: CASSLGFGGRGQPQHF
d_gene: TRBD2; len: 15; v_gene: TRBV2; j_gene: TRBJ2-3; abundance: .; CDR3nt: TGTGCCAGCACTGCGGCGGGACTAGCGGGAGATACGCAGTATTTT; CDR3aa: CASTAAGLAGDTQYF
d_gene: TRBD1; len: 15; v_gene: TRBV29-1; j_gene: TRBJ2-7; abundance: .; CDR3nt: TGCAGCGTTGTTCCCCAGGACAGGGCCACCTACGAGCAGTACTTC; CDR3aa: CSVVPQDRATYEQYF
d_gene: TRBD1; len: 14; v_gene: TRBV29-1; j_gene: TRBJ1-1; abundance: .; CDR3nt: TGCAGCGTTCATCCGGGACCAGGGGGCACTGAAGCTTTCTTT; CDR3aa: CSVHPGPGGTEAFF
d_gene: .; len: 13; v_gene: TRBV14; j_gene: TRBJ2-7; abundance: .; CDR3nt: TGTGCCAGCAGCCCCCCAAACTCCTACGAGCAGTACTTC; CDR3aa: CASSPPNSYEQYF
d_gene: .; len: 15; v_gene: TRBV9; j_gene: TRBJ1-1; abundance: .; CDR3nt: TGTGCCAGCAGCACCCTGGGGGGGGTTAACACTGAAGCTTTCTTT; CDR3aa: CASSTLGGVNTEAFF
d_gene: TRBD1; len: 17; v_gene: TRBV28; j_gene: TRBJ1-6; abundance: few; CDR3nt: TGTGCCAGCAGTTTCGAAGTTAAAGGGGGCATTAATTCACCCCTCCACTTT; CDR3aa: CASSFEVKGGINSPLHF
d_gene: TRBD1; len: 14; v_gene: TRBV6-2/TRBV6-3; j_gene: TRBJ2-5; abundance: .; CDR3nt: TGTGCCAGCAGTACACAGGGGGCTCTAGAGACCCAGTACTTC; CDR3aa: CASSTQGALETQYF
d_gene: .; len: 14; v_gene: TRBV19; j_gene: TRBJ1-1; abundance: .; CDR3nt: TGTGCCAGTAGTATAGATCCCGGGGTCGGTGAAGCTTTCTTT; CDR3aa: CASSIDPGVGEAFF
d_gene: .; len: 14; v_gene: TRBV5-1; j_gene: TRBJ2-2; abundance: .; CDR3nt: TGCGCCAGCAGCGAACCAGGGTACGGCGGGGAGCTGTTTTTT; CDR3aa: CASSEPGYGGELFF
d_gene: .; len: 13; v_gene: TRBV28; j_gene: TRBJ1-1; abundance: .; CDR3nt: TGTGCCAGCAGGGACACGTTGAACACTGAAGCTTTCTTT; CDR3aa: CASRDTLNTEAFF
d_gene: TRBD1; len: 17; v_gene: TRBV7-6; j_gene: TRBJ2-7; abundance: .; CDR3nt: TGTGCCAGCAGCTTAGTCGGCGTCGGGACAGGTCTCTACGAGCAGTACTTC; CDR3aa: CASSLVGVGTGLYEQYF
d_gene: TRBD2; len: 16; v_gene: TRBV18; j_gene: TRBJ2-3; abundance: .; CDR3nt: TGTGCCAGCTCACGTACTAGCGGGAGGCCGGCAGATACGCAGTATTTT; CDR3aa: CASSRTSGRPADTQYF
d_gene: .; len: 16; v_gene: TRBV7-2; j_gene: TRBJ2-1; abundance: .; CDR3nt: TGTGCCAGCAGCTTATCGGCTAGCAGCTCCTACAATGAGCAGTTCTTC; CDR3aa: CASSLSASSSYNEQFF
d_gene: TRBD2; len: 17; v_gene: TRBV5-1; j_gene: TRBJ2-5; abundance: .; CDR3nt: TGCGCCAGCGGCCAAGGGCGACTAGCGGGAATTCGAGAGACCCAGTACTTC; CDR3aa: CASGQGRLAGIRETQYF
d_gene: .; len: 13; v_gene: TRBV19; j_gene: TRBJ1-1; abundance: .; CDR3nt: TGTGCCAGTAGGTTGGACAGGAACACTGAAGCTTTCTTT; CDR3aa: CASRLDRNTEAFF
d_gene: .; len: 13; v_gene: TRBV7-9; j_gene: TRBJ2-7; abundance: .; CDR3nt: TGTGCCAGCAGCTTAGCCGCGGGTAGCGAGCAGTACTTC; CDR3aa: CASSLAAGSEQYF
d_gene: TRBD1; len: 15; v_gene: TRBV7-2; j_gene: TRBJ1-6; abundance: .; CDR3nt: TGTGCCAGCAGCTTACAGGGGGCGGGCGAGTCACCCCTCCACTTT; CDR3aa: CASSLQGAGESPLHF
d_gene: .; len: 13; v_gene: TRBV18; j_gene: TRBJ1-2; abundance: .; CDR3nt: TGTGCCAGCTCACCAGACAGTGACTATGGCTACACCTTC; CDR3aa: CASSPDSDYGYTF
d_gene: TRBD1; len: 17; v_gene: TRBV4-2; j_gene: TRBJ2-7; abundance: .; CDR3nt: TGTGCCAGCAGCCAACAATGGAGAGGGGACAGGGCCTACGAGCAGTACTTC; CDR3aa: CASSQQWRGDRAYEQYF
d_gene: TRBD1; len: 14; v_gene: TRBV7-2; j_gene: TRBJ2-3; abundance: .; CDR3nt: TGTGCCAGCCTCCCGGGACAGGGGTCAGATACGCAGTATTTT; CDR3aa: CASLPGQGSDTQYF
d_gene: .; len: 14; v_gene: TRBV6-5; j_gene: TRBJ1-4; abundance: .; CDR3nt: TGTGCCAGCAGACCGACAGGAGGATGGGAAAAACTGTTTTTT; CDR3aa: CASRPTGGWEKLFF
d_gene: TRBD1; len: 14; v_gene: TRBV6-5; j_gene: TRBJ2-7; abundance: .; CDR3nt: TGTGCCAGCAGTAGACAGGGGGGGACCTACGAGCAGTACTTC; CDR3aa: CASSRQGGTYEQYF
d_gene: TRBD2; len: 15; v_gene: TRBV5-1; j_gene: TRBJ2-7; abundance: .; CDR3nt: TGCGCCAGCAGGGCCGGGACTAGCGGGACCTACGAGCAGTACTTC; CDR3aa: CASRAGTSGTYEQYF
d_gene: TRBD1; len: 17; v_gene: TRBV2; j_gene: TRBJ2-3; abundance: .; CDR3nt: TGTGCCAGCAGTGAGTTTGGGACAGGGTCGGTCGCAGATACGCAGTATTTT; CDR3aa: CASSEFGTGSVADTQYF
d_gene: .; len: 13; v_gene: TRBV30; j_gene: TRBJ2-5; abundance: .; CDR3nt: TGTGCCTGGAGGAAGGGGGGGCGGGAGACCCAGTACTTC; CDR3aa: CAWRKGGRETQYF
d_gene: .; len: 14; v_gene: TRBV7-2; j_gene: TRBJ1-5; abundance: once; CDR3nt: TGTGCCAGCAGCCCGGACCCGGGGTCATGGCCCCAGCATTTT; CDR3aa: CASSPDPGSWPQHF
d_gene: .; len: 11; v_gene: TRBV28; j_gene: TRBJ2-7; abundance: .; CDR3nt: TGTGCCAGCAGTTCTGCGATGGAGCAGTACTTC; CDR3aa: CASSSAMEQYF
d_gene: .; len: 16; v_gene: TRBV28; j_gene: TRBJ2-1; abundance: .; CDR3nt: TGTGCCAGCAGTTTATTCCCGGGACGGGACATCAATGAGCAGTTCTTC; CDR3aa: CASSLFPGRDINEQFF
d_gene: .; len: 14; v_gene: TRBV30; j_gene: TRBJ2-7; abundance: once; CDR3nt: TGTGCCTGGAGTGTCCTAGCGAGCTCCTACGAGCAGTACTTC; CDR3aa: CAWSVLASSYEQYF
d_gene: TRBD1; len: 13; v_gene: TRBV6-5; j_gene: TRBJ1-1; abundance: .; CDR3nt: TGTGCCAGTAGGGGGCTGATGAACACTGAAGCTTTCTTT; CDR3aa: CASRGLMNTEAFF
d_gene: .; len: 17; v_gene: TRBV15; j_gene: TRBJ1-5; abundance: few; CDR3nt: TGTGCCACCAGCAGAGTGGCAGGGAGGAGTGATCAAAGGACCCAGCATTTT; CDR3aa: CATSRVAGRSDQRTQHF
d_gene: .; len: 13; v_gene: TRBV19; j_gene: TRBJ1-5; abundance: .; CDR3nt: TGTGCCACCGTGGCGGGGGGCAATCAGCCCCAGCATTTT; CDR3aa: CATVAGGNQPQHF
d_gene: .; len: 15; v_gene: TRBV5-8; j_gene: TRBJ2-7; abundance: .; CDR3nt: TGTGCCAGCAGCTTGGGCCACTCGATCTCCTACGAGCAGTACTTC; CDR3aa: CASSLGHSISYEQYF
d_gene: TRBD1; len: 14; v_gene: TRBV6-5; j_gene: TRBJ1-5; abundance: .; CDR3nt: TGTGCCAGCAGTTACGACAGGGTTAATCAGCCCCAGCATTTT; CDR3aa: CASSYDRVNQPQHF
d_gene: TRBD1; len: 15; v_gene: TRBV7-2; j_gene: TRBJ1-5; abundance: .; CDR3nt: TGTGCCAGCAGCTCTGGACAGGGGGGATTGAAGCCCCAGCATTTT; CDR3aa: CASSSGQGGLKPQHF
d_gene: TRBD1; len: 16; v_gene: TRBV5-1; j_gene: TRBJ2-7; abundance: once; CDR3nt: TGCGCCAGCAGCGGACAGGGGCCGTCGGGTCCCTACGAGCAGTACTTC; CDR3aa: CASSGQGPSGPYEQYF
d_gene: TRBD1; len: 17; v_gene: TRBV19; j_gene: TRBJ1-3; abundance: .; CDR3nt: TGTGCCAGTAGTTCTCCGGGACAGGGGGCAGGCGGAAACACCATATATTTT; CDR3aa: CASSSPGQGAGGNTIYF
d_gene: .; len: 14; v_gene: TRBV7-9; j_gene: TRBJ1-6; abundance: .; CDR3nt: TGTGCCAGCAGCTTAGGCAGCACAGATTCACCCCTCCACTTT; CDR3aa: CASSLGSTDSPLHF
d_gene: TRBD2; len: 13; v_gene: TRBV27; j_gene: TRBJ2-7; abundance: .; CDR3nt: TGTGCCTCTGGGGGGGGGTGGACCTACGAGCAGTACTTC; CDR3aa: CASGGGWTYEQYF
d_gene: .; len: 17; v_gene: TRBV7-3; j_gene: TRBJ1-5; abundance: .; CDR3nt: TGTGCCAGCAGCTTACTCCCCAGGTATGGTAGCAATCAGCCCCAGCATTTT; CDR3aa: CASSLLPRYGSNQPQHF
d_gene: TRBD2; len: 15; v_gene: TRBV29-1; j_gene: TRBJ2-3; abundance: .; CDR3nt: TGCAGCGCCATGAGGGGACTAGCGGGAGGAGATACGCAGTATTTT; CDR3aa: CSAMRGLAGGDTQYF
d_gene: .; len: 13; v_gene: TRBV5-6; j_gene: TRBJ2-7; abundance: .; CDR3nt: TGTGCCAGCAGCCCAGGGCTTCCCTACGAGCAGTACTTC; CDR3aa: CASSPGLPYEQYF
d_gene: TRBD2; len: 17; v_gene: TRBV5-1; j_gene: TRBJ2-5; abundance: .; CDR3nt: TGCGCCAGCAGCACCGTTTTTGGGAGCGGGGGGCAAGAGACCCAGTACTTC; CDR3aa: CASSTVFGSGGQETQYF
d_gene: .; len: 15; v_gene: TRBV28; j_gene: TRBJ1-1; abundance: .; CDR3nt: TGTGCCAGCAGTTTAGGGGACAATTTGGTGACCGAAGCTTTCTTT; CDR3aa: CASSLGDNLVTEAFF
d_gene: TRBD1; len: 14; v_gene: TRBV3-1/TRBV3-2; j_gene: TRBJ1-1; abundance: .; CDR3nt: TGTGCCAGCAGCCCCCGGGACAGGGTGGGGCGAGCTTTCTTT; CDR3aa: CASSPRDRVGRAFF
d_gene: TRBD1; len: 14; v_gene: TRBV23-1; j_gene: TRBJ1-2; abundance: .; CDR3nt: TGCGCCAGCAGTCGACAGGGGGCAAACTATGGCTACACCTTC; CDR3aa: CASSRQGANYGYTF
d_gene: TRBD2; len: 19; v_gene: TRBV28; j_gene: TRBJ2-3; abundance: .; CDR3nt: TGTGCCAGCAGTTCAACTAGTTTGGCGGGAGTCTCCTCTCCCGATACGCAGTATTTT; CDR3aa: CASSSTSLAGVSSPDTQYF
d_gene: .; len: 16; v_gene: TRBV27; j_gene: TRBJ2-1; abundance: .; CDR3nt: TGTGCCAGCAATTTAAGAGCCCGATCAACTTACAATGAGCAGTTCTTC; CDR3aa: CASNLRARSTYNEQFF
d_gene: .; len: 14; v_gene: TRBV6-5; j_gene: TRBJ1-2; abundance: .; CDR3nt: TGTGCCAGCAGTTATAGCCCGTCGAGATTGGGCTACACCTTC; CDR3aa: CASSYSPSRLGYTF